This TCR beta chain emerged from a study of cytomegalovirus exposure and HLA in healthy donors. Study results and caveats: Later, an analysis showed that TCR beta chains associated with HLA were more clonally expanded than others that were equally common. It was only CMV serostatus that was available as immune exposure information. Association of a missense DCLRE1C variant with TCR beta V- and J-gene trimming was reported in a later analysis. Most CMV-associated TCR beta chains were later found to appear HLA-restricted.

With 60 Vbeta and 13 Jbeta primers, the PCR was carried out. Sequencing used immunoSEQ multiplex PCR; TCRdb keeps in-frame clones, though not all of them. Of a few hundred thousand clones listed, roughly 70% are singletons. This clone showed up just a few times. Its antigen is currently unknown. Trimming removed 2 bases from V and 5 bases from J; junction bases left unmatched: 3. Germline loops: CDR1 WSHSY, CDR2 SAAADI. CDR3 size: 15 residues. Sequencing used PBMCs. This clonotype was obtained from a female donor in good health and CMV-seronegative. The chain recombines TRBV10-2 with TRBJ2-1, with TRBD2 matching 10 bases. The CDR3 protein is CASSEGTSVDNEQFF. As DNA, the CDR3 is TGCGCCAGCAGTGAGGGGACTAGCGTGGACAATGAGCAGTTCTTC.